The 20 T cell receptor beta chains below were found in one sample sequenced in a study of blood T cells in healthy people across ages. For the second PCR, which ran for roughly 6 to 12 cycles, a sample-barcoded 5' primer and a J-beta primer mix were used. In TCRdb, the 5' RACE reads were re-called with MiXCR into one record per CDR3 protein. The sample carries roughly 1,500,000 distinct CDR3 sequences, around 36% recorded once. The sequencing sample was made of blood. The receptors originated from a woman aged 25 to 39 in good health.

This clonotype occurred many times. The V gene is TRBV5-1, the J gene TRBJ2-1, with a weak D call TRBD2 (6 bases). Germline values: CDR1 SGHRS, CDR2 YFSETQ. The CDR3 is 14 amino acids. With 4 bases removed from V and 8 bases from J, the gap between germline ends came to 16 bases. The CDR3 DNA follows: TGCGCCAGCAGCCCCTCGGAGGGCTGGGATGAGCAGTTCTTC. Its protein is CASSPSEGWDEQFF.

This clonotype showed up just a few times. The chain recombines TRBV10-3 with TRBJ1-5, with D perhaps TRBD1 (5 bases). The germline CDR1 and CDR2 sequences are ENHRY and SYGVKD. The ends were cut back, 11 bases at V and 7 bases at J, with 18 bases in the middle. CDR3 size: 13 residues. In nucleotides, the CDR3 is TGTGCCGTACGTCGGGACGGAGAACAGCCCCAGCATTTT. Translated, it gives CAVRRDGEQPQHF.

This clonotype was recorded a few times. The chain uses TRBV2 and TRBJ2-6, with D tentatively TRBD1 (6 bases). The V end was cut by 6 bases, the J end by 6 bases, with 15 bases between. CDR1 and CDR2 (germline): SNHLY, FYNNEI. This CDR3 is 15 amino acids long. CDR3 DNA: TGTGCCAGCAGAACCGACAGGAATGAGGCCAACGTCCTGACTTTC. It is translated as CASRTDRNEANVLTF.

This clonotype showed up just a few times. This chain connects TRBV21-1 to TRBJ1-2. TRBV21-1 has pseudogene status. The CDR3 runs to 11 residues. The CDR3 sequence is CASDGSYGYTF. CDR3 coding DNA: TGTGCCAGCGACGGCAGCTATGGCTACACCTTC.

This clonotype turned up a few times. J is TRBJ2-1 and V is TRBV20-1; D uncertain. Trimming took 5 bases from V and 12 from J, leaving 17 bases between them. This CDR3 is 12 amino acids long. From germline, CDR1 is DFQATT and CDR2 SNEGSKA (reference sequence). The CDR3: CSAGPGLHGQFF. CDR3 in DNA: TGCAGTGCTGGGCCGGGCCTCCACGGGCAGTTCTTC.

J is TRBJ2-3 and V is TRBV28; tentatively, D is TRBD2 (7 bases). V lost 2 bases and J 0 bases, leaving 12 bases between the germline ends. Per the germline V gene, CDR1 is MDHEN and CDR2 is SYDVKM. CDR3 length: 16 amino acids. The CDR3 spells CASSLMGGRSTDTQYF. Here the CDR3 DNA reads TGTGCCAGCAGTTTAATGGGGGGGCGGAGCACAGATACGCAGTATTTT.

This clonotype came up a few times. The chain carries TRBV9 and TRBJ2-7, with D possibly being TRBD1 (5 bases). The length of the CDR3 is 13 residues. Per the germline V gene, CDR1 is SGDLS and CDR2 is YYNGEE. V was pared by 0 bases and J by 5 bases, with 9 bases between. As DNA, the CDR3 is TGTGCCAGCAGCGTAGACTGGGGCGACGAGCAGTACTTC. It specifies CASSVDWGDEQYF. Full variable domain (rest looked up from reference TRBV9 and TRBJ2-7): DSGVTQTPKHLITATGQRVTLRCSPRSGDLSVYWYQQSLDQGLQFLIQYYNGEERAKGNILERFSAQQFPDLHSELNLSSLELGDSALYFCASSVDWGDEQYFGPGTRLTVT.

The genes are TRBV5-6 and TRBJ2-7, with D perhaps matching TRBD1 or TRBD2 (5 bases each). This CDR3 has 15 amino acids. Germline lookup yields CDR1 SGHDT and CDR2 YYEEEE. With 3 bases removed from V and 1 base from J, the gap between germline ends came to 14 bases. The CDR3 coding sequence is TGTGCCAGCAGCTCGATTGGGACGGCGTCCTACGAGCAGTACTTC. Amino acids: CASSSIGTASYEQYF.

The table lists this clonotype with a few counts. This chain connects TRBV5-1 to TRBJ2-7, with 12 bases matching TRBD1. Per germline, CDR1 SGHRS and CDR2 YFSETQ. The CDR3 has 15 residues. With 8 bases clipped from V and 7 bases from J, the junction kept 13 bases outside the gene matches. This chain's CDR3 is CASAKAGTGGLEQYF. In DNA form, the CDR3 reads TGCGCCAGTGCAAAGGCCGGGACAGGGGGCTTGGAGCAGTACTTC.

The chain couples TRBV11-2 to TRBJ1-2; possibly TRBD1 for D (5 bases). This CDR3 region has 14 residues. Germline CDR1 is SGHAT and CDR2 is FQNNGV. V was cut by 5 bases and J by 7 bases, with 17 bases left in between. The DNA for the CDR3 is TGTGCCAGCAGCGAGGGGCGGCCCCCGCGTGGCTACACCTTC. Translation: CASSEGRPPRGYTF.

This chain links TRBV15 with TRBJ2-7; D tentatively fits TRBD1 or TRBD2 (5 bases each). The germline gives CDR1 LNHNV, CDR2 YYDKDF (reference sequence). Trimming took off 0 bases at V and 3 bases at J, with 12 bases between the two ends. This CDR3 has 15 amino acids. The CDR3 DNA is TGTGCCACCAGCAGAGATCGGGGACCCTACTACGAGCAGTACTTC. It yields the protein CATSRDRGPYYEQYF.

The chain recombines TRBV4-1 with TRBJ2-1; 9 bases agree with TRBD2. Trimming at V came to 3 bases and at J to 8 bases, leaving 14 bases not matched to a gene. CDR1 is MGHRA, CDR2 YSYEKL, per germline. This CDR3 has 17 amino acids. CDR3 sequence: CASSHLLSSGAFDEQFF. For the CDR3, the DNA is TGCGCCAGCAGCCACCTCCTATCTAGCGGGGCTTTCGATGAGCAGTTCTTC.

In this sample, this clonotype turned up many times. The rearrangement uses TRBV4-1 and TRBJ2-7, with TRBD2 as a possible D gene (7 bases). Germline V CDR1 and CDR2: MGHRA, YSYEKL. The CDR3 has 15 residues. Trimming removed 0 bases from V and 4 bases from J, with 13 bases in between. This CDR3 is CASSQESRGAYEQYF. In nucleotides, the CDR3 is TGCGCCAGCAGCCAAGAAAGTCGGGGGGCATACGAGCAGTACTTC.

V is TRBV15 and J is TRBJ2-5; tentatively, D is TRBD1 (6 bases). The germline CDR1 and CDR2 sequences are LNHNV and YYDKDF (reference sequence). The V end was cut by 3 bases, the J end by 1 base, with 12 bases between. The CDR3 totals 15 residues. The CDR3 region has the DNA TGTGCCACCAGCAGGGAGAACAGGGCCCAAGAGACCCAGTACTTC. Encoded protein: CATSRENRAQETQYF.

The V call is TRBV5-1, the J call TRBJ1-2; perhaps TRBD1 as D (5 bases). From germline, CDR1 is SGHRS and CDR2 YFSETQ. The CDR3 is 14 residues long. V was clipped by 4 bases and J by 3 bases, with 13 bases between them. CDR3 sequence (DNA): TGCGCCAGCAGCCTAGCCAGGGTGGACTATGGCTACACCTTC. Encoded protein: CASSLARVDYGYTF. Filled out from reference TRBV5-1 and TRBJ1-2, the complete variable domain reads KAGVTQTPRYLIKTRGQQVTLSCSPISGHRSVSWYQQTPGQGLQFLFEYFSETQRNKGNFPGRFSGRQFSNSRSEMNVSTLELGDSALYLCASSLARVDYGYTFGSGTRLTVV.

This clonotype was recorded a few times. This chain uses TRBV6-6 with TRBJ1-4; no clear D gene. Germline-derived CDR1 and CDR2 are MNHNY and SVGAGI (reference sequence). Deletions cut 0 bases from V and 16 bases from J, with 6 bases between. There are 10 residues in the CDR3. DNA for the CDR3: TGTGCCAGCAGTTACTCGATGTCGTTTTTT. Its protein is CASSYSMSFF.

The rearrangement joins TRBV7-8 to TRBJ1-4, with TRBD1 as a possible D gene (5 bases). Germline V gene sequence: CDR1 SGHVS, CDR2 FQNEAQ. CDR3 size: 15 residues. V gave up 3 bases and J gave up 5 bases, with 13 bases separating them. The CDR3 coding sequence is TGTGCCAGCAGCTTCGAAGGGGCGTCGAATGAAAAACTGTTTTTT. As protein: CASSFEGASNEKLFF.

The V gene is TRBV28, the J gene TRBJ1-2; no firm D call. Trimming removed 2 bases from V and 7 bases from J, with 8 bases in between. The length of the CDR3 is 12 residues. Germline lookup yields CDR1 MDHEN and CDR2 SYDVKM. In nucleotides, the CDR3 is TGTGCCAGCAGTTTACGGGAAACTGGCTACACCTTC. Translating gives CASSLRETGYTF.

V is TRBV12-3 or TRBV12-4 and J is TRBJ2-7; 7 bases line up with TRBD1. The CDR3 contains 12 residues. V was pared by 6 bases and J by 6 bases, with 5 bases of the junction left unmatched. CDR3 in amino acids: CASSLKGAEQYF. CDR3 DNA sequence: TGTGCCAGCAGCCTGAAGGGGGCCGAGCAGTACTTC.

About this clonotype itself: This may be a read error, as it is one base from a much larger clone. The rearrangement joins TRBV29-1 to TRBJ2-3; the D gene is possibly TRBD2 (5 bases). V shed 8 bases and J shed 5 bases, with 20 bases lying between them. The CDR3 spans 14 residues. In germline, CDR1 is SQVTM, CDR2 ANQGSEA. This CDR3 is CSLASELGGDTQYF. The CDR3 DNA is TGCAGCCTAGCTTCGGAGCTGGGCGGAGATACGCAGTATTTT.